The sample holds a few counts of the clone carrying this TCR beta chain. No antigen is known for it. Treatment meaning: oral pan-JAK inhibitor, 5-10 mg twice daily. PBMC-derived CD4+ and CD8+ T cells were sorted. Germline V lookup: CDR1 SGHNT, CDR2 YYREEE (reference sequence). V dropped 2 bases and J dropped 3 bases, with 9 bases sitting between them. The CDR3 totals 13 residues. The sample originates from a study of CD8+ T cells in alopecia areata. cDNA reverse transcribed from extracted RNA served as the sequencing template. Assay used: immunoSEQ multiplex PCR; TCRdb lists only in-frame clones, some missing. The sample shows approximately 100,000 clones, 86% of them seen only once. The study's findings and limits: The presence of one nonresponder keeps the tie between baseline CD8+ expansion and response uncertain. Against the mouse data, patients shared TCRs less clearly, possibly for HLA reasons.

The sample was CD8+ T cells sorted from blood, taken at approximately week 30, from a patient treated with tofacitinib. This sequence joins TRBV5-4 and TRBJ2-7; no firm D call. The sequence came from a human donor with alopecia areata. The CDR3 DNA reads as TGTGCCAGCAGCTTCCAAGACGGCTACGAGCAGTACTTC. Amino acids: CASSFQDGYEQYF.